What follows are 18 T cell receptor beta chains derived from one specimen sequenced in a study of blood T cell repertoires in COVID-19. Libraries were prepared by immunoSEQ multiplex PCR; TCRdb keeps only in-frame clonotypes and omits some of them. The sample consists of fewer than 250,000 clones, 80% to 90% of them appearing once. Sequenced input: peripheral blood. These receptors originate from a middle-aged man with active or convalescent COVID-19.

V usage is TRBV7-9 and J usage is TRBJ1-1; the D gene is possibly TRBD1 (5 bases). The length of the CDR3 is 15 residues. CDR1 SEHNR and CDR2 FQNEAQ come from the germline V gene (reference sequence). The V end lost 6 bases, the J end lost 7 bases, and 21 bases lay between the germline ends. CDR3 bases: TGTGCCAGCAGTCTAGGGGCCACCTATGGTGGTGAAGCTTTCTTT. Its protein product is CASSLGATYGGEAFF.

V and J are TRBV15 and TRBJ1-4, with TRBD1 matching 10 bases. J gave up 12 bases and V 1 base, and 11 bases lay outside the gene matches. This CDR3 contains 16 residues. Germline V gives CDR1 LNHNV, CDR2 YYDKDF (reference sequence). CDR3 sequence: CATSRAMGQGMRELFF. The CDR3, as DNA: TGTGCCACCAGCAGAGCCATGGGACAGGGGATGAGAGAACTGTTTTTT.

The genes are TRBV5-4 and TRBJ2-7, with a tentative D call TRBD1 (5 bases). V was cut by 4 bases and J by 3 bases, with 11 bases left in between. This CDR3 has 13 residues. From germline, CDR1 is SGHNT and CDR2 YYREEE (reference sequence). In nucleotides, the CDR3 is TGTGCCAGCAGCCCTATAGGGGACTACGAGCAGTACTTC. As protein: CASSPIGDYEQYF.

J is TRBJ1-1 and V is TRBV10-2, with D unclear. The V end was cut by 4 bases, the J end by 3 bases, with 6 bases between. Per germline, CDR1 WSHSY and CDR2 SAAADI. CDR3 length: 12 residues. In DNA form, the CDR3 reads TGCGCCAGCAGTGGGCCATACACTGAAGCTTTCTTT. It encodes CASSGPYTEAFF.

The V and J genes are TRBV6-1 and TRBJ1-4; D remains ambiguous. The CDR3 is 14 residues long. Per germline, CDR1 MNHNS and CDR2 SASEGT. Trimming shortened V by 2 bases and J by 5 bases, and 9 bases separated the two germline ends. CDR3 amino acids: CASSEPGRNEKLFF. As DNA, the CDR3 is TGTGCCAGCAGTGAACCGGGAAGAAATGAAAAACTGTTTTTT.

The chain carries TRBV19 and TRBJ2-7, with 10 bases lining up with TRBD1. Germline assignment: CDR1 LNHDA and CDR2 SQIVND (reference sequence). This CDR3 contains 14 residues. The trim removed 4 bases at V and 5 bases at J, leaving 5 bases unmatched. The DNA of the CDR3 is TGTGCCAGTAGTAGGGGACAGGGGAAGGACGAGCAGTACTTC. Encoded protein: CASSRGQGKDEQYF.

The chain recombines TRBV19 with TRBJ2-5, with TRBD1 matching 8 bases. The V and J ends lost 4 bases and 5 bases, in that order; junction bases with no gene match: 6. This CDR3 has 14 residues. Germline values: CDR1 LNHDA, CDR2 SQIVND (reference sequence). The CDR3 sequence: CASSTGGGGETQYF. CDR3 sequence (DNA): TGTGCCAGTAGTACAGGGGGCGGTGGGGAGACCCAGTACTTC.

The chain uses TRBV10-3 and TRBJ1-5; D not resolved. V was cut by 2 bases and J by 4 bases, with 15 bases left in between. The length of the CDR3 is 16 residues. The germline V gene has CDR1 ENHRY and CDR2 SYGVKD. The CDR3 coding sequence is TGTGCCATCAGTGAGGCGGGGATCGTGGGTAATCAGCCCCAGCATTTT. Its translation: CAISEAGIVGNQPQHF.

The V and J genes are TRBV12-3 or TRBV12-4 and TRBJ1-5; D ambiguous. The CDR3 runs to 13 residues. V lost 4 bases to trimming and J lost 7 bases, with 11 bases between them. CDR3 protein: CASSWSASQPQHF. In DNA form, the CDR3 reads TGTGCCAGCAGTTGGAGTGCCTCCCAGCCCCAGCATTTT.

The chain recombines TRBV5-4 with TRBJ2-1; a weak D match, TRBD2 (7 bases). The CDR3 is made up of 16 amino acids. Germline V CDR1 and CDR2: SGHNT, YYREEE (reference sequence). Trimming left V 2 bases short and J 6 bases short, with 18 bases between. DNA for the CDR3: TGTGCCAGCAGCTTCCTGAGAGGGGGGGGCATCAATGAGCAGTTCTTC. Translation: CASSFLRGGGINEQFF.

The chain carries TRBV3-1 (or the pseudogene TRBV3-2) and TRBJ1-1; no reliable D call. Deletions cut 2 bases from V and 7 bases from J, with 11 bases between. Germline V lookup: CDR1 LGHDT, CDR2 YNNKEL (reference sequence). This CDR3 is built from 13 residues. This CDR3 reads CASSQSGRGEAFF. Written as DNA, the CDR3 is TGTGCCAGCAGCCAAAGTGGGCGGGGTGAAGCTTTCTTT.

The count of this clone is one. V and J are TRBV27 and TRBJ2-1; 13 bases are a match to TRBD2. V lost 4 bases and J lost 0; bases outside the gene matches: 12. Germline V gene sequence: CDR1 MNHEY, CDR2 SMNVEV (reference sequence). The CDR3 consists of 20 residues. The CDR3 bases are TGTGCCAGCAGTTCTCGACTGACTAGCGGGGGGTGGAACTCCTACAATGAGCAGTTCTTC. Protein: CASSSRLTSGGWNSYNEQFF.

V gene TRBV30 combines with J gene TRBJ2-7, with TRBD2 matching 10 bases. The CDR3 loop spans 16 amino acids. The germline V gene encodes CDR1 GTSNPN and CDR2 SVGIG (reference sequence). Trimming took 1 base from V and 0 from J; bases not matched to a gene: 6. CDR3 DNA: TGTGCCTGGAGTGAGGTAGCGGGAGGTCCCTCCTACGAGCAGTACTTC. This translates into CAWSEVAGGPSYEQYF. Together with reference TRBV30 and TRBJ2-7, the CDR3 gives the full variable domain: SQTIHQWPATLVQPVGSPLSLECTVEGTSNPNLYWYRQAAGRGLQLLFYSVGIGQISSEVPQNLSASRPQDRQFILSSKKLLLSDSGFYLCAWSEVAGGPSYEQYFGPGTRLTVT.

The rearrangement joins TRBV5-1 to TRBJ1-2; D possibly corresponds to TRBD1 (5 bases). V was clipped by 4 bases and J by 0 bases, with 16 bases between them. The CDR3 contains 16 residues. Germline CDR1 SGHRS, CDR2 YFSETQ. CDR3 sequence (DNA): TGCGCCAGCAGCAGCGGGACGGTTAGCACTAACTATGGCTACACCTTC. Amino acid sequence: CASSSGTVSTNYGYTF.

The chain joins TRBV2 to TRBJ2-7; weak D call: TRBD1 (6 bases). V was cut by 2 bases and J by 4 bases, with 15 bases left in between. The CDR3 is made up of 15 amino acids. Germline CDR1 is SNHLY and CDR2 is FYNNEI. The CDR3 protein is CASSERSTGQYEQYF. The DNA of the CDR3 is TGTGCCAGCAGTGAAAGAAGTACAGGGCAGTACGAGCAGTACTTC.

CDR3 nucleotide sequence: TGTGCCAGTAGTATGGGGAGGGGGGTCCAAGAGACCCAGTACTTC. Its translation is CASSMGRGVQETQYF. The chain links TRBV19 to TRBJ2-5, with D perhaps TRBD2 (7 bases). Germline V gene lookup returns CDR1 LNHDA and CDR2 SQIVND (reference sequence). V was trimmed by 3 bases and J by 1 base, leaving 12 bases between them. CDR3 length equals 15 residues.

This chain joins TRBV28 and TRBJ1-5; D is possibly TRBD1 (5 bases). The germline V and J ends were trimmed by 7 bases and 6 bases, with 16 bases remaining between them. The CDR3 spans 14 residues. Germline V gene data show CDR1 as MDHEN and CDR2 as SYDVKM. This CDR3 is CASTLQGSAQPQHF. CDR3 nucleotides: TGTGCCAGCACCCTTCAGGGATCTGCTCAGCCCCAGCATTTT.

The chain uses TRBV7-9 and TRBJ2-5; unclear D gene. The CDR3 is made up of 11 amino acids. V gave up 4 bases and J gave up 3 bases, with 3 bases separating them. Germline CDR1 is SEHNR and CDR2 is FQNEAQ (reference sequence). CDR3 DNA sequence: TGTGCCAGCAGCTCGGAAGAGACCCAGTACTTC. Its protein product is CASSSEETQYF.